This TCR beta chain stems from a study of T cell responses to AZD1222 COVID-19 vaccine. Study-wide background: Pooled together were second doses at about 4 or about 12 weeks. Study-wide findings and caveats: White British people made up most donors, females outnumbered males, and clonal diversity was possibly underestimated. Variant regions that are unmutated are reportedly the target of nearly half of spike-specific TCRs.

V lost 8 bases, J lost 2 bases, and 13 bases lay in between. This CDR3 has 13 amino acids. In germline, CDR1 is MNHEY, CDR2 SVGAGI. This clone appeared a single time. Its antigen is unidentified. The method was immunoSEQ multiplex PCR; TCRdb's version includes in-frame clones alone and lacks a portion of them. The sample consists of over 150,000 clones, approximately 90% of them appearing once. The receptor was derived from an adult in good health. Material: peripheral blood, obtained on day 0 of AZD1222 vaccination. V is TRBV6-5 and J is TRBJ2-7, with D unclear. The CDR3 nucleotides are TGTGCCAGCGGACCCGTCGCCACCTACGAGCAGTACTTC. This translates into CASGPVATYEQYF.